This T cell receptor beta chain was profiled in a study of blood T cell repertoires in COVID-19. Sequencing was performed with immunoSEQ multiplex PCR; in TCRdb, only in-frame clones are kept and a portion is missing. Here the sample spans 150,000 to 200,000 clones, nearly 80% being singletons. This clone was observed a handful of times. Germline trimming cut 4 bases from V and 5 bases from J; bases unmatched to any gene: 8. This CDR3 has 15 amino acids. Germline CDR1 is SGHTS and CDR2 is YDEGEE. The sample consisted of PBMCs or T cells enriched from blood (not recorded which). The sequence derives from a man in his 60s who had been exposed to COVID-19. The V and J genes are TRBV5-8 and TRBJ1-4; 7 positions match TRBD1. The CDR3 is CASSNGQAGNEKLFF. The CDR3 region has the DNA TGTGCCAGCAGCAACGGACAGGCGGGGAATGAAAAACTGTTTTTT.